Each of the 5 T cell receptor beta chains below was sequenced from the same sample in a study of blood T cell repertoires in COVID-19 (TCRdb year 2020). Preparation of the library involved the immunoSEQ multiplex PCR assay. TCRdb re-hosts the immuneACCESS table, in-frame sequences only. Its copies lack some clones; in the studies checked, an unresolved V gene accounts for under half of them, and the cause for the rest is not known. Present in this sample are around 200,000 clones, roughly 80% of which were seen just once. The ten largest account for 4.5% to 5.5% of the sample. The specimen was peripheral blood. These receptors came from a human donor in a cohort sampled during active COVID-19.

V is TRBV7-9 and J is TRBJ1-2; weak D call: TRBD1 (6 bases). This CDR3 is built from 14 residues. Per germline, CDR1 SEHNR and CDR2 FQNEAQ (reference sequence). V was shortened by 1 base and J by 8 bases, with 14 bases between the two germline ends. The CDR3 spells CASSLGPDSGGYTF. As DNA, the CDR3 is TGTGCCAGCAGCTTAGGACCGGACAGTGGCGGCTACACCTTC. The variable domain in full, with the rest retrieved from reference TRBV7-9 and TRBJ1-2, is DTGVSQNPRHKITKRGQNVTFRCDPISEHNRLYWYRQTLGQGPEFLTYFQNEAQLEKSRLLSDRFSAERPKGSFSTLEIQRTEQGDSAMYLCASSLGPDSGGYTFGSGTRLTVV.

This chain connects TRBV9 to TRBJ2-6, with D possibly matching TRBD1 (6 bases). This CDR3 region has 16 residues. Looked up from germline, CDR1 is SGDLS and CDR2 is YYNGEE. V was pared by 0 bases and J by 2 bases, with 9 bases between. CDR3 amino acids: CASSVGGLPGANVLTF. CDR3 bases: TGTGCCAGCAGCGTAGGGGGGCTCCCTGGGGCCAACGTCCTGACTTTC. Full variable domain (remainder filled in from reference TRBV9 and TRBJ2-6): DSGVTQTPKHLITATGQRVTLRCSPRSGDLSVYWYQQSLDQGLQFLIQYYNGEERAKGNILERFSAQQFPDLHSELNLSSLELGDSALYFCASSVGGLPGANVLTFGAGSRLTVL.

In its sample, this clone was seen a few times. This rearrangement joins TRBV7-2 to TRBJ1-2; 8 nucleotides line up with TRBD1. V shed 0 bases and J 4 bases; nucleotides not matched to a gene: 7. This CDR3 spans 16 amino acids. The germline V gene encodes CDR1 SGHTA and CDR2 FQGNSA. The CDR3 protein is CASSLATRGLSYGYTF. The DNA of the CDR3 is TGTGCCAGCAGCTTAGCTACCAGGGGGCTAAGCTATGGCTACACCTTC.

This chain links TRBV27 with TRBJ2-7; 12 bases agree with TRBD2. V dropped 4 bases and J dropped 4; count of bases not matched to a gene: 2. Looked up from germline, CDR1 is MNHEY and CDR2 is SMNVEV (reference sequence). There are 14 residues in the CDR3. CDR3 protein: CASSSGLAGYEQYF. Here the CDR3 DNA reads TGTGCCAGCAGTTCCGGACTAGCGGGATACGAGCAGTACTTC.

The V and J genes are TRBV7-9 and TRBJ2-6; 11 bases align to TRBD2. Germline CDR1 and CDR2: SEHNR and FQNEAQ (reference sequence). The CDR3 consists of 19 residues. V dropped 6 bases and J dropped 0; count of bases not matched to a gene: 10. CDR3 sequence (DNA): TGTGCCAGCAGGGTTACTAGCGGGAGAACCATCTCTGGGGCCAACGTCCTGACTTTC. Translation: CASRVTSGRTISGANVLTF. Full variable domain (rest looked up from reference TRBV7-9 and TRBJ2-6): DTGVSQNPRHKITKRGQNVTFRCDPISEHNRLYWYRQTLGQGPEFLTYFQNEAQLEKSRLLSDRFSAERPKGSFSTLEIQRTEQGDSAMYLCASRVTSGRTISGANVLTFGAGSRLTVL.